This T cell receptor beta chain emerged from a study of long-term antiretroviral therapy in people with HIV. Whole-study results and caveats: ART-treated samples gained diversity yet remained below transplant donor controls. Controls showed broader CDR3 length ranges than did the HIV repertoires.

Everyone in the study who had HIV was treated in the United States. Concerning this clone itself: The antigen remains undetermined.

CDR1 MGHRA and CDR2 YSYEKL come from the germline V gene. The CDR3 covers 17 residues. V lost 4 bases, J lost 8 bases, and 15 bases stayed unmatched. Sequencing relied on immunoSEQ assay v3.0, run at survey level. Target depth was roughly 35,000-55,000 T-cell genomes per sample. Data came from immunoSEQ multiplex PCR; TCRdb stores just in-frame clones and leaves some out. The data contain around 25,000 clones, approximately 80% of them singletons. The V call is TRBV4-1, the J call TRBJ2-1; TRBD1 matches 9 bases. This clonotype was sampled from a woman in her 30s with HIV. Sequences were derived from unsorted PBMCs, sampled 1.1 years before starting antiretroviral therapy. The CDR3 reads CASSPKPPGQGVYEQFF. The CDR3 coding sequence is TGCGCCAGCAGCCCCAAACCCCCGGGACAGGGAGTATATGAGCAGTTCTTC.